The rows below give T cell receptor beta chains drawn from one sample of a study of T cell changes during pregnancy in multiple sclerosis. Using immunoSEQ multiplex PCR, the repertoire was profiled, and TCRdb retains in-frame clones only, with some absent. The sample shows about 130,000 clones, about 95% of them seen only once. Sequencing used peripheral blood, obtained after pregnancy. Every receptor here comes from a female donor with multiple sclerosis, enrolled in a pregnancy study. Both conserved end residues are part of each CDR3. The D gene is left open where the match is weak. The size field is filled for only some rows; it gives once, few, many or a size class.

V	size	J	D	DNA	CDR3
TRBV5-6	.	TRBJ1-3	.	TGTGCCAGCAGCTTGGTGTACGGTTTTAACTCTGGAAACACCATATATTTT	CASSLVYGFNSGNTIYF
TRBV27	.	TRBJ2-5	.	TGTGCCAGCAGTAATCGGCGGGACAGTCAGACCCAGTACTTC	CASSNRRDSQTQYF
TRBV2	.	TRBJ2-1	TRBD2	TGTGCCAGCAGTGATTATTGGACTAGCGGACCCAATGAGCAGTTCTTC	CASSDYWTSGPNEQFF
TRBV5-1	.	TRBJ2-1	TRBD2	TGCGCCAGCAGCATGCGGACTAGCGGGAGATTCGGCGAGCAGTTCTTC	CASSMRTSGRFGEQFF
TRBV9	.	TRBJ2-7	TRBD2	TGTGCCAGCAGCCGCAGGAGCGGGAGCTCCCACGAGCAGTACTTC	CASSRRSGSSHEQYF
TRBV13	.	TRBJ2-1	TRBD1	TGTGCCAGCAGCAACGACAGGGTCGGCTCCTACAATGAGCAGTTCTTC	CASSNDRVGSYNEQFF
TRBV5-1	.	TRBJ1-1	.	TGCGCCAGCAGCTTGCCGGGTTCCCACACTGAAGCTTTCTTT	CASSLPGSHTEAFF
TRBV4-3	.	TRBJ2-7	TRBD2	TGCGCCAGCAGCCAAGATGTATTAGCGGGAGTGTACGAGCAGTACTTC	CASSQDVLAGVYEQYF
TRBV2	.	TRBJ1-1	.	TGTGCCAGCAGTGGCCGGGTCAACACTGAAGCTTTCTTT	CASSGRVNTEAFF
TRBV27	.	TRBJ2-2	TRBD2	TGTGCCAGTCAGGGACTAGCGGGAACCGGGGAGCTGTTTTTT	CASQGLAGTGELFF
TRBV2	.	TRBJ1-1	.	TGTGCCAGCAGTGAAGTTCCAGGGGTGAACACTGAAGCTTTCTTT	CASSEVPGVNTEAFF
TRBV19	.	TRBJ1-2	TRBD1	TGTGCCAGTAGTATGGAGGGGGCGGACTATGGCTACACCTTC	CASSMEGADYGYTF
TRBV7-8	.	TRBJ1-5	TRBD1	TGTGCCAGCAGCAGGCAGGGGGGCAATCAGCCCCAGCATTTT	CASSRQGGNQPQHF
TRBV5-4	.	TRBJ2-7	TRBD1	TGTGCCAGCAGCCCGGGGGGACAGGGATTCTACGAGCAGTACTTC	CASSPGGQGFYEQYF
TRBV7-7	.	TRBJ2-7	TRBD2	TGTGCTAGCAGCTTATCCCTAGCGGGCACGGGGGAGCAGTACTTC	CASSLSLAGTGEQYF
TRBV28	.	TRBJ2-7	TRBD2	TGTGCCAGCAGGGGGGGGACCTACGAGCAGTACTTC	CASRGGTYEQYF
TRBV28	.	TRBJ1-5	TRBD1	TGTGCCAGCAGTACTACGGGGACAGGGGGTCTGCATTTT	CASSTTGTGGLHF
TRBV28	.	TRBJ2-1	TRBD2	TGTGCCAGCAGTTCGGGGTCTAGCGGAGCTTACAATGAGCAGTTCTTC	CASSSGSSGAYNEQFF
TRBV28	.	TRBJ2-7	.	TGTGCCAGCAGTTTAATCGGCACAGGGCAGTACTTC	CASSLIGTGQYF
TRBV4-1	.	TRBJ1-6	TRBD1	TGCGCCAGCAGCCCGGAAACCTTGGACAGGTTGCGATCACCCCTCCACTTT	CASSPETLDRLRSPLHF
TRBV13	.	TRBJ2-5	TRBD1	TGTGCCAGCAGCTTAGGCCTTGGGACAGGGAACGTGACCCAGTACTTC	CASSLGLGTGNVTQYF
TRBV6-5	once	TRBJ2-1	.	TGTGCCAGCAGTTACTCCGGGGGGTCAGGGGTGAATGAGCAGTTCTTC	CASSYSGGSGVNEQFF